This note documents a single TCR beta chain sequence. The data were produced by immunoSEQ multiplex PCR, yet TCRdb's version contains in-frame clones alone and is incomplete. The table lists some 87,000 clones, roughly 92% of them singletons. The sample is drawn from a study of T cell changes during pregnancy in multiple sclerosis. The CDR3 contains 15 residues. V gave up 3 bases and J gave up 3 bases; unmatched junction bases: 3. Germline loops: CDR1 LGHNA, CDR2 YNFKEQ. The TCR was taken from a female donor with multiple sclerosis, enrolled in a pregnancy study. The sequencing used CD4+ T cells from peripheral blood mononuclear cells, collected before pregnancy. The J gene is TRBJ2-3, the V gene TRBV4-2, with 10 bases that match TRBD2. The DNA of the CDR3 is TGTGCCAGCAGCCATAGCGGGGGGATGACAGATACGCAGTATTTT. It specifies CASSHSGGMTDTQYF.